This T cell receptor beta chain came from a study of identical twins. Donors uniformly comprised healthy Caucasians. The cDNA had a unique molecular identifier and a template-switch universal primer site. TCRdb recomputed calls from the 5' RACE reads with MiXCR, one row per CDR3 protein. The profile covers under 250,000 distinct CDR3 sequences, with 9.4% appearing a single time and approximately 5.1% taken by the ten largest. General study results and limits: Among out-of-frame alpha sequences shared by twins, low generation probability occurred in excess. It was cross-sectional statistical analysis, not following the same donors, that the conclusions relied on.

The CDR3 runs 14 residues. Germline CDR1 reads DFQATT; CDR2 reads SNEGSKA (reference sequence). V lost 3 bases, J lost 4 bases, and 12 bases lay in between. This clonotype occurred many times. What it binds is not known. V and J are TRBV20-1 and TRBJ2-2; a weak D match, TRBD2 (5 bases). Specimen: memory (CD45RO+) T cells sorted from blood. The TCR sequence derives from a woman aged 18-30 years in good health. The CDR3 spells CSASRAGGTGELFF. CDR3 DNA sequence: TGCAGTGCTAGTAGGGCGGGCGGCACCGGGGAGCTGTTTTTT.